This is a list of T cell receptor beta chains from one sample in a study of blood T cells in healthy people across ages. From the 5' RACE reads, TCRdb called clonotypes with MiXCR, one entry per CDR3 protein. The profile shows roughly 900,000 distinct CDR3 sequences, about 30% of them singletons. The specimen sequenced was blood. These receptors were taken from an elderly woman in good health. CDR3s include the opening cysteine and the closing phenylalanine or tryptophan. The D gene is left open where the match is weak. Where a row states a size, it is once, few, many or the class of an expanded clone; other rows omit it.

d_gene,v_gene,abundance,j_gene,CDR3nt,CDR3aa
-,TRBV7-2,few,TRBJ2-5,TGTGCCAGCAGTTTGGACGGGCCCCCCTCCTATGAGCAGTACTTC,CASSLDGPPSYEQYF
-,TRBV25-1,few,TRBJ2-5,TGTGCCAGCAATGTGGGGGGACAAGAGACCCAGTACTTC,CASNVGGQETQYF
-,TRBV6-2/TRBV6-3,many,TRBJ1-5,TGTGCCAGCAGTTTTCAAGAGACAGGTCAGCCCCAGCATTTT,CASSFQETGQPQHF
TRBD2,TRBV6-2/TRBV6-3,few,TRBJ2-3,TGTGCCAGCAGTTATGCGGGGGGGATCCGGTACACAGATACGCAGTATTTT,CASSYAGGIRYTDTQYF
-,TRBV7-2,many,TRBJ2-7,TGTGCCAGCAGCTTGTACGAGAGAGGGATCGGTTCCCGAGGGGAGCAGTACTTC,CASSLYERGIGSRGEQYF
-,TRBV6-6,many,TRBJ2-7,TGTGCCAGCAGTTCGACGGGTCCGAACGAGCAGTACTTC,CASSSTGPNEQYF
-,TRBV3-1,many,TRBJ2-5,TGTGCCAGCAGCCCCTGGGACCAAGAGACCCAGTACTTC,CASSPWDQETQYF
-,TRBV7-2,-,TRBJ2-7,TGTGCCAGCAGCTTAGGGAGGTTAGAGGCCCAGTACTTC,CASSLGRLEAQYF
-,TRBV18,many,TRBJ2-7,TGTGCCAGCTCACCACAGGGAACCTACGAGCAGTACTTC,CASSPQGTYEQYF
TRBD2,TRBV20-1,many,TRBJ2-3,TGCAGTGCTTCAGGACTAGCGGGGGTCACAGATACGCAGTATTTT,CSASGLAGVTDTQYF
TRBD2,TRBV7-2,many,TRBJ2-1,TGTGCCAGCGTTTATTCCCGGGCGGGGGGGTATGAGCAGTTCTTC,CASVYSRAGGYEQFF
-,TRBV21-1,many,TRBJ2-1,TGTGCCAACGAGGACGACGGGAGCTCCTACAATGAGCAGTTCTTC,CANEDDGSSYNEQFF
TRBD1,TRBV4-3,many,TRBJ1-6,TGCGCCAGCAGCCAATCGACAGGGCGAGATAATTCACCCCTCCACTTT,CASSQSTGRDNSPLHF
TRBD1,TRBV7-2,-,TRBJ1-5,TGTGCCAGCAGCCCCATACGGACAGGGAGTAGCAATCAGCCCCAGCATTTT,CASSPIRTGSSNQPQHF
TRBD1,TRBV7-2,many,TRBJ2-5,TGTGCCAGCAGCCAGCAGGGGGTCAAAGAGACCCAGTACTTC,CASSQQGVKETQYF
-,TRBV3-1,many,TRBJ2-1,TGTGCCAGCAGCCTCCGGATGGGTGAGCAGTTCTTC,CASSLRMGEQFF
TRBD1,TRBV12-3/TRBV12-4,few,TRBJ1-2,TGTGCCAGCAGTGCATACAGGGGGCGCAGCGGCGGTGGCTACACCTTC,CASSAYRGRSGGGYTF
TRBD2,TRBV2,-,TRBJ2-5,TGTGCCACCCGGACTAGCGGGGTAGAGACCCAGTACTTC,CATRTSGVETQYF
-,TRBV4-3,many,TRBJ1-6,TGCGCCAGCAGCCAAGCGGGGGGCAGATCCTATAATTCACCCCTCCACTTT,CASSQAGGRSYNSPLHF
-,TRBV6-1,many,TRBJ1-2,TGTGCCAGCAGCCCCCTGACAGTGCCAAGAGGATATGGCTACACCTTC,CASSPLTVPRGYGYTF
-,TRBV2,-,TRBJ2-6,TGTGCCAGCGGCCCGAAAGGTGCTGGGGCCAACGTCCTGACTTTC,CASGPKGAGANVLTF
TRBD1,TRBV7-2,many,TRBJ1-2,TGTGCCAGCAGCCCTGGGACAGGGGACTACACCTTC,CASSPGTGDYTF
-,TRBV3-1,many,TRBJ2-1,TGTGCCAGCAGCCAAAAACTTGAGGGCAATGAGCAGTTCTTC,CASSQKLEGNEQFF
-,TRBV12-3/TRBV12-4,-,TRBJ2-3,TGTGCCAGCAGTTCCAGACTAGGAGGGAGAGCAGATGCGCAGTATTTT,CASSSRLGGRADAQYF
-,TRBV20-1,-,TRBJ1-1,TGCAGTGCTAGAGATCTCCTGTCAGCTTTCTTT,CSARDLLSAFF